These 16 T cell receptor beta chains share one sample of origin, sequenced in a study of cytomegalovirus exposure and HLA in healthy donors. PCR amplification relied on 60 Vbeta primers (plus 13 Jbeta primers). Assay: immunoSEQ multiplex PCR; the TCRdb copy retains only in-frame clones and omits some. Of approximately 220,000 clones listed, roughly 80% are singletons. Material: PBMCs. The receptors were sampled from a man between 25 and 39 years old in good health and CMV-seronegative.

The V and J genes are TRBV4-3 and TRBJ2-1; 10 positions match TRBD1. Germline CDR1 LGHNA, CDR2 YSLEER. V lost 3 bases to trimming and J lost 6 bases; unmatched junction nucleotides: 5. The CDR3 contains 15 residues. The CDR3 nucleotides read TGCGCCAGCAGCCAGGGTGACAGGGGGCTCAATGAGCAGTTCTTC. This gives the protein CASSQGDRGLNEQFF.

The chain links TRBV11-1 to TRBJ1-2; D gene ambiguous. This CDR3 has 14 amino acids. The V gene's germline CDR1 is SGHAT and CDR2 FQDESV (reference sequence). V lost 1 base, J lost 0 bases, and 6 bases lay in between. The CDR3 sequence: CASSLGSANYGYTF. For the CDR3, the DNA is TGTGCCAGCAGCTTAGGCTCAGCTAACTATGGCTACACCTTC.

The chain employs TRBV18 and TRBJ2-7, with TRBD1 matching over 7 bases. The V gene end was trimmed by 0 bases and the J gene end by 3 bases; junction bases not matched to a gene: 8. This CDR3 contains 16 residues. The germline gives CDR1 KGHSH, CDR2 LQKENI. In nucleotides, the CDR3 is TGTGCCAGCTCACCACCGCTGGCGACAGGGCACTACGAGCAGTACTTC. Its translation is CASSPPLATGHYEQYF.

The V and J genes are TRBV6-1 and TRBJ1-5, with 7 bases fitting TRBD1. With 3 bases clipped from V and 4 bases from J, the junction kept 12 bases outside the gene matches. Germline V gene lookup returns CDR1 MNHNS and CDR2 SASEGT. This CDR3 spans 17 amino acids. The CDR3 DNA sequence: TGTGCCAGCAGTGAGGCGACCGGGACAGTTAAAAATCAGCCCCAGCATTTT. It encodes CASSEATGTVKNQPQHF.

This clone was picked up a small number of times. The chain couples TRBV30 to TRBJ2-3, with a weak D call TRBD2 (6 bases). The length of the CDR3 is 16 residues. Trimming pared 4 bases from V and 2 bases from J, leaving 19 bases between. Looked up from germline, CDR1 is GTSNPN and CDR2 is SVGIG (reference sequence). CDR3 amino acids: CAWKEQAGTPTDTQYF. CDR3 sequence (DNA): TGTGCCTGGAAAGAACAGGCGGGGACCCCCACAGATACGCAGTATTTT.

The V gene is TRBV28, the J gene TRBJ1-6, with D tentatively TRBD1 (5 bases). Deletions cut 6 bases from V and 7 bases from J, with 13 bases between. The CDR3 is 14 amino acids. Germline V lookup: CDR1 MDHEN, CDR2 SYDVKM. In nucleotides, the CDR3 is TGTGCCAGCAGCCTGGGGGGTTGGAATTCACCCCTCCACTTT. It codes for CASSLGGWNSPLHF.

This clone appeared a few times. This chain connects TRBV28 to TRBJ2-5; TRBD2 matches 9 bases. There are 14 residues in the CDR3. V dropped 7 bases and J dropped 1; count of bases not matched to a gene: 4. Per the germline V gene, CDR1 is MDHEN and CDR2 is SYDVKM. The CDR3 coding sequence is TGTGCCAGCATGGGGCGGGGGGGCCAAGAGACCCAGTACTTC. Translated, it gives CASMGRGGQETQYF.

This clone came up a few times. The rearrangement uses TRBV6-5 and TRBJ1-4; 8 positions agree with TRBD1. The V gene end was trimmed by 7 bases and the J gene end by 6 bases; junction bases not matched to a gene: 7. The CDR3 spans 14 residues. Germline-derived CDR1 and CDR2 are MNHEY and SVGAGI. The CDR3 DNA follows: TGTGCCAGCACCTACGACAGGGGAGATGAAAAACTGTTTTTT. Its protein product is CASTYDRGDEKLFF.

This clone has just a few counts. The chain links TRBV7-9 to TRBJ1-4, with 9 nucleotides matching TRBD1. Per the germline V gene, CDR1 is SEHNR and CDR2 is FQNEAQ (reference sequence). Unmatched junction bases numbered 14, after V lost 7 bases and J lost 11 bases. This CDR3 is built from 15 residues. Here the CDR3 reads CASTRLEETGGKLFF. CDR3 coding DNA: TGTGCCAGCACCCGACTTGAAGAGACAGGGGGGAAACTGTTTTTT. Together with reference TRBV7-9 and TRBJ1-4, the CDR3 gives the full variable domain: DTGVSQNPRHKITKRGQNVTFRCDPISEHNRLYWYRQTLGQGPEFLTYFQNEAQLEKSRLLSDRFSAERPKGSFSTLEIQRTEQGDSAMYLCASTRLEETGGKLFFGSGTQLSVL.

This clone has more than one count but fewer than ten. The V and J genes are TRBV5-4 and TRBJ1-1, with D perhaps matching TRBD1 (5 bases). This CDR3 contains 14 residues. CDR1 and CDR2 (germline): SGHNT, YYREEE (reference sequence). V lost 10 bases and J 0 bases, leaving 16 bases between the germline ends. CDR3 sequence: CAYTPGFVNTEAFF. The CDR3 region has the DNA TGTGCCTATACGCCAGGGTTTGTGAACACTGAAGCTTTCTTT. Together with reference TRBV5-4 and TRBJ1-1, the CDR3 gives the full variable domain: ETGVTQSPTHLIKTRGQQVTLRCSSQSGHNTVSWYQQALGQGPQFIFQYYREEENGRGNFPPRFSGLQFPNYSSELNVNALELDDSALYLCAYTPGFVNTEAFFGQGTRLTVV.

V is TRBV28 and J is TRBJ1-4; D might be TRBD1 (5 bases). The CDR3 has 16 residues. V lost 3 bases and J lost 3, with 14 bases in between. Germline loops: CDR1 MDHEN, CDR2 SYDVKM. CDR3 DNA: TGTGCCAGCAGTTTCCGGGGGATCATACCTAATGAAAAACTGTTTTTT. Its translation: CASSFRGIIPNEKLFF.

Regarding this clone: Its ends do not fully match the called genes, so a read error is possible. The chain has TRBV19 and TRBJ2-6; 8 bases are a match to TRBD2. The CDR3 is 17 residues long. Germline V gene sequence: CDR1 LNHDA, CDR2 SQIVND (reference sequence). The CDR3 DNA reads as TGTGCCAGTAGTATCGGGCCGGGGGGGGATGGGGCCAGCGTCCTGACTTTC. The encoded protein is CASSIGPGGDGASVLTF.

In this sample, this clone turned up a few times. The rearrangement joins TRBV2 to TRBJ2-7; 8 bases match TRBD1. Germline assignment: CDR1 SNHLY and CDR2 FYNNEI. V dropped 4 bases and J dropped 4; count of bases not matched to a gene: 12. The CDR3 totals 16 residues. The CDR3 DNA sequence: TGTGCCAGCAGTGCCGGTCGTATCGGACAGGGTTACGAGCAGTACTTC. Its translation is CASSAGRIGQGYEQYF.

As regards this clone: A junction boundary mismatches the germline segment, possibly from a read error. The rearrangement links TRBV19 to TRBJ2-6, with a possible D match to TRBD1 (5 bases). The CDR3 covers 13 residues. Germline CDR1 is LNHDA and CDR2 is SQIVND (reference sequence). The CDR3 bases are TGTGCCAGTAGAGAGTCTGGGGCCAGCGTCCTGACTTTC. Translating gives CASRESGASVLTF.

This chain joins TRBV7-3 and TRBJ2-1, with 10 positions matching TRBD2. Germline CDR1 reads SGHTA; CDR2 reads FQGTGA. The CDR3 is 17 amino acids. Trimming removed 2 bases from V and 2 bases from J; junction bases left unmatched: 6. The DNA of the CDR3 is TGTGCCAGCAGCTTAGCTGGGCTAGCGGGGGCCTACAATGAGCAGTTCTTC. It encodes CASSLAGLAGAYNEQFF.

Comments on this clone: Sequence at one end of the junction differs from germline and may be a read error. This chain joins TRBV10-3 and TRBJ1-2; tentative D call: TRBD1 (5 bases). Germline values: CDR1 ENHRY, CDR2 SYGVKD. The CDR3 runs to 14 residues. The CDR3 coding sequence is TGTGCCATCGGTGAGGGGTCGACAGCTCGGAGCTACACCTTC. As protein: CAIGEGSTARSYTF.